This T cell receptor (beta chain) was captured by sequencing in a study of OX40 agonist ivuxolimab in advanced cancers. About the study: Patients' therapy was ivuxolimab, an antibody that acts as an agonist of OX40 (CD134).

Note on this clone: Its target is unknown.

General study points: At 0.1 to 3.0 mg/kg, CD4+ and CD8+ blood T cells expanded clonally by week 6.

Sequenced by immunoSEQ multiplex PCR; TCRdb stores in-frame clones only, minus some. This sample has roughly 35,000 clones, with around 92% found just once. The CDR3 has 17 residues. Germline CDR1 and CDR2: SGDLS and YYNGEE. The trim removed 3 bases at V and 4 bases at J, leaving 8 bases unmatched. The material was CD4+ or CD8+ T cells sorted from blood, obtained in a trial of the OX40 agonist ivuxolimab. The chain is built from TRBV9 and TRBJ2-2; 11 bases fit TRBD1. This TCR derives from an adult with an advanced solid tumor such as melanoma, head and neck, liver or kidney cancer. The CDR3 spells CASSASGTGGSTGELFF. In DNA, the CDR3 is TGTGCCAGCAGCGCTTCCGGGACAGGGGGGAGCACCGGGGAGCTGTTTTTT.